This T cell receptor beta chain appears in the sequencing data of a study of human T cells and chemical hapten exposure. Study-level findings and limits: Expanded TCR sets contained significantly more large CDR3 similarity clusters than controls.

Individual cDNA molecules each carried unique molecular identifiers attached by the library. MiXCR, run by TCRdb on the RACE reads, gives a single entry per CDR3 protein. Of about 54,000 distinct CDR3 sequences in the sample, less than 10% were seen once. There are many counts of this clonotype. The antigen is unknown. Specified time point: patch test 2, 6 weeks after DPC sensitization. As to treatment: therapeutic diphenylcyclopropenone sensitization with weekly scalp DPC. Unfractionated whole blood was the source of the extracted total RNA. CDR1 SGHTA and CDR2 FQGNSA come from the germline V gene. This CDR3 comprises 16 residues. Deletions cut 7 bases from V and 5 bases from J, with 22 bases between.

The gene calls are TRBV7-2 and TRBJ2-3; D is unresolved. The clonotype originates from a woman aged 45-60 years with alopecia areata. Some clones in this sample may be carry-over from other donors' samples. This specimen consisted of whole blood, obtained in connection with sensitization to the hapten diphenylcyclopropenone (DPC). CDR3 DNA: TGTGCCAGCATTATGGGGAACAGACCGTTTGTAGATACGCAGTATTTT. This gives the protein CASIMGNRPFVDTQYF.